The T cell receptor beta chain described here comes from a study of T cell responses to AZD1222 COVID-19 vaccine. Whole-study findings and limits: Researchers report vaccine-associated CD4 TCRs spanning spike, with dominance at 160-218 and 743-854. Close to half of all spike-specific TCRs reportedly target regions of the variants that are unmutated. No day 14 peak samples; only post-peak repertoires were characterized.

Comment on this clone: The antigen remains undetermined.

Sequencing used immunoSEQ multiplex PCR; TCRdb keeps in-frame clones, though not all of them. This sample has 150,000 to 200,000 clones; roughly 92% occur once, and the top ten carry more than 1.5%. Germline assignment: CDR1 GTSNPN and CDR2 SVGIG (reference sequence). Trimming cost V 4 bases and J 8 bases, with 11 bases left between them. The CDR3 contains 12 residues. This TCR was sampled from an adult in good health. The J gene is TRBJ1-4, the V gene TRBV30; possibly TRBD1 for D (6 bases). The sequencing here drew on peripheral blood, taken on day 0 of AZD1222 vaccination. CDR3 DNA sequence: TGTGCCTGGAACCGCAGGGGAGAAAAACTGTTTTTT. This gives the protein CAWNRRGEKLFF.